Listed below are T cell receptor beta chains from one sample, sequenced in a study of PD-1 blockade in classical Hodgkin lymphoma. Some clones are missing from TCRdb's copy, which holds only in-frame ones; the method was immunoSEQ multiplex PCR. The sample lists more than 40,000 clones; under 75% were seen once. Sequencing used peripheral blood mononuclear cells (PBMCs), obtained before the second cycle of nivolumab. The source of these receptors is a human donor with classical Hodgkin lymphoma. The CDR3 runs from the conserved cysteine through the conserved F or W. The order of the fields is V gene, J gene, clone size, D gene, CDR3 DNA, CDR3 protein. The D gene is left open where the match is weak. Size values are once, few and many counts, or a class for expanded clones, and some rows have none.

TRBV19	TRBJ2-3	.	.	TGTGCCAGTAGTATTTTGGGGACTTCCACAGATACGCAGTATTTT	CASSILGTSTDTQYF
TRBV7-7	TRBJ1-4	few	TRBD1	TGTGCCAGCAGCCGTGCCGGGACAGGGACTGAAAAACTGTTTTTT	CASSRAGTGTEKLFF
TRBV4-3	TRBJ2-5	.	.	TGCGCCAGCAGCCAAGATCTTACAGGCCAAGAGACCCAGTACTTC	CASSQDLTGQETQYF
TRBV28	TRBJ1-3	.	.	TGTGCCAGCACCCTCGTATCCCCTGGAAACACCATATATTTT	CASTLVSPGNTIYF
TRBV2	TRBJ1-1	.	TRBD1	TGTGCCAGCAGGTCGGGACAGGGGAACACTGAAGCTTTCTTT	CASRSGQGNTEAFF
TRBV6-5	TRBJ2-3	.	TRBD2	TGTGCCAGCAGCCGAAGCGGGGGCTATGATACGCAGTATTTT	CASSRSGGYDTQYF
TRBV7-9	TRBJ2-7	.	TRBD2	TGTGCCAGCAGCTCGACTAGCGGGGTCTACGAGCAGTACTTC	CASSSTSGVYEQYF
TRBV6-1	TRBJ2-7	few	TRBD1	TGTGCCAGCAGTTCAGACAGGGTATCGTACGAGCAGTACTTC	CASSSDRVSYEQYF
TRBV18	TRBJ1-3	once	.	TGTGCCAGCTCACCCCAGACAGACCCTGGAAACACCATATATTTT	CASSPQTDPGNTIYF
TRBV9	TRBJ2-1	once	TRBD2	TGTGCCAGCAGCGTAGCCGGCGGGGGGATGTACAATGAGCAGTTCTTC	CASSVAGGGMYNEQFF
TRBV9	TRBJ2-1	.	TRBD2	TGTGCCAGCAGCGAATACGGACTAGTCGGGAATGAGCAGTTCTTC	CASSEYGLVGNEQFF
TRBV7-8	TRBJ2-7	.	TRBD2	TGTGCCAGCAGATTCCCGGGACTAGCGGGAGACGAGCAGTACTTC	CASRFPGLAGDEQYF
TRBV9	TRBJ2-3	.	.	TGTGCCAGCAGCGTAGGGGAAGGACCAGATACGCAGTATTTT	CASSVGEGPDTQYF
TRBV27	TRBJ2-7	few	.	TGTGCCAGCAGTCGGGTGAGGGAGCAGTACTTC	CASSRVREQYF
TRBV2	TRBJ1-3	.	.	TGTGCCAGCATGGTCAGGGAAAGAAGTGGAAACACCATATATTTT	CASMVRERSGNTIYF
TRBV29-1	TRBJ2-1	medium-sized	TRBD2	TGCAGCGTTGAGGTAGCGGGGGACGCCTACAATGAGCAGTTCTTC	CSVEVAGDAYNEQFF
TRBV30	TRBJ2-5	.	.	TGTGCCTGGAGTGTAAGGCGGTACCAAGAGACCCAGTACTTC	CAWSVRRYQETQYF
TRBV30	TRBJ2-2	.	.	TGTGCCTGGACCACAGGGATGGGCACCGGGGAGCTGTTTTTT	CAWTTGMGTGELFF
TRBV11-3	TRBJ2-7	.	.	TGTGCCAGCAGCCCACAGCGGAGGTATAGGCAGTACTTC	CASSPQRRYRQYF
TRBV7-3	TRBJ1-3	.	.	TGTGCCAGCAGCTTAGGGCCGGCAGGCAGCTCTGGAAACACCATATATTTT	CASSLGPAGSSGNTIYF
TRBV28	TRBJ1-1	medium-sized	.	TGTGCCAGCAGTTTCTCCCTCGGGGTTGAAGCTTTCTTT	CASSFSLGVEAFF
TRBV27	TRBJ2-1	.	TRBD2	TGTGCCAGCAGTGGAGCCGGGCTAGCGGGGCGCAATGAGCAGTTCTTC	CASSGAGLAGRNEQFF
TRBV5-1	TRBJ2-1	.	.	TGCGCCAGCTCGTTGGCGACCTACAATGAGCAGTTCTTC	CASSLATYNEQFF
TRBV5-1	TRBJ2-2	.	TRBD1	TGCGCCACCTCCCAGGGGGCATCTAACACCGGGGAGCTGTTTTTT	CATSQGASNTGELFF
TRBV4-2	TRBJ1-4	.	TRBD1	TGTGCCAGCACTCGACAGGGGTGGAGTGAAAAACTGTTTTTT	CASTRQGWSEKLFF
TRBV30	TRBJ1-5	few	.	TGTGCCTGGAGTATGGGTAAGAGGGATTCGGCTCAGCCCCAGCATTTT	CAWSMGKRDSAQPQHF